Below, 28 T cell receptor beta chains from the same sample are listed, as sequenced in a study of tissue T cells after allogeneic stem cell transplantation. The data were produced by immunoSEQ multiplex PCR, yet TCRdb's version contains in-frame clones alone and is incomplete. Here the sample spans several thousand clones, 45% being singletons. As for time point: mouse harvest day 14 after allogeneic transplant. The graft held 10^6 splenic CD5+ T cells and 10^7 T-cell-depleted bone marrow cells. The material sequenced was gut tissue. The receptors originated from a female BALB/c mouse given C57BL/6 T cells with graft-versus-host disease after an allogeneic hematopoietic cell transplant.

A word on this clone: Gene and germline names: mouse. The CDR3 end falls 1 residue outside the read, so it is completed with the germline J gene. The chain couples TRBV26 to TRBJ2-1, with no clear D. Germline loops: CDR1 KGHPV, CDR2 FQNQEV (reference sequence). The CDR3 loop spans 11 amino acids. Trimming removed 5 bases at V and 5 bases at J, with 4 bases between. CDR3 DNA, as far as it was read: TGTGCCAGCAGTGCAAATGCTGAGCAGTTC. Translating it yields CASSANAEQF. The full CDR3 sequence reads CASSANAEQFF.

This clone was counted only a few times. All gene names here are mouse names. The read terminates 1 residue before the CDR3 end, so the remaining end is supplied by the germline J gene. The gene calls are TRBV5 and TRBJ2-4; TRBD2 matches 8 bases. The CDR3 covers 13 residues. Germline lookup yields CDR1 LGHNA and CDR2 YNLKQL (reference sequence). Trimming at V came to 1 base and at J to 6 bases, leaving 0 bases not matched to a gene. The sequenced part of the CDR3 DNA is TGTGCCAGCAGCCAAGGGACTGGGAACACCTTGTAC. It yields the protein CASSQGTGNTLY. The whole CDR3 sequence is CASSQGTGNTLYF.

In the case of this clone: Gene and germline names: mouse. The read gets to within 1 residue of the CDR3 end, and the germline J gene fills in the rest. This rearrangement joins TRBV26 to TRBJ2-4, with TRBD1 as a possible D gene (5 bases). CDR3 length: 12 residues. Trimming took 5 bases from V and 4 from J, leaving 7 bases between them. Germline loops: CDR1 KGHPV, CDR2 FQNQEV (reference sequence). CDR3 DNA, as far as it was read: TGTGCCAGCAGTTCGGACAAAAACACCTTGTAC. Protein: CASSSDKNTLY. The whole CDR3 region reads CASSSDKNTLYF.

This clone was counted only a few times. Any gene name here is a mouse gene name. The read comes to an end 1 residue before the CDR3 does, leaving the germline J gene to fill in the end. This chain joins TRBV19 and TRBJ1-6; no firm D call. TRBJ1-6 is an open reading frame whose function is uncertain. Trimming pared 5 bases from V and 3 bases from J, leaving 6 bases between. This CDR3 contains 13 residues. Germline CDR1 FNHDT, CDR2 SITEND (reference sequence). The CDR3 is CASRTNYNSPLYF. The part of the CDR3 DNA that was read is TGTGCCAGCAGGACAAACTATAATTCGCCCCTCTAC.

A few counts support this clone. Gene and germline names: mouse. The CDR3 goes on 1 residue after the read ends, and that part is filled in from the germline J gene. The chain combines TRBV26 with TRBJ2-7; 9 bases are a match to TRBD1. Trimming took 3 bases from V and 5 from J; bases not matched to a gene: 5. The germline CDR1 and CDR2 sequences are KGHPV and FQNQEV (reference sequence). CDR3 length equals 14 residues. The sequenced CDR3 bases are TGTGCCAGCAGTCTAAGGGACAGGGTCCATGAACAGTAC. Its translation: CASSLRDRVHEQY. The CDR3 in full is CASSLRDRVHEQYF.

Details on this clone: Mouse gene names apply. The sequenced fragment ends 1 residue before the CDR3 boundary, so the rest is inferred from the germline J gene. The chain employs TRBV3 and TRBJ2-7, with 9 positions matching TRBD2. The germline V gene encodes CDR1 SNHLY and CDR2 FYNGKV (reference sequence). V dropped 0 bases and J dropped 3; count of bases not matched to a gene: 0. The CDR3 is 14 amino acids. The CDR3 is CASSLAWGGYEQYF. Partial CDR3 DNA: TGTGCCAGCAGCTTAGCCTGGGGGGGCTATGAACAGTAC. The full variable domain, rest sourced from reference TRBV3 and TRBJ2-7, is GPKVLQIPSHQIIDMGQMVTLNCDPVSNHLYFYWYKQILGQQMEFLVNFYNGKVMEKSKLFKDQFSVERPDGSYFTLKIQPTALEDSAVYFCASSLAWGGYEQYFGPGTRLTVL.

Points on this clone: Gene names refer to mouse genes. The missing CDR3 end, 1 residue past where the read stops, is filled in from the germline J gene. This chain uses TRBV26 with TRBJ2-7; possibly TRBD1 for D (6 bases). CDR3 length equals 13 residues. Germline values: CDR1 KGHPV, CDR2 FQNQEV (reference sequence). V dropped 0 bases and J dropped 3 bases, with 6 bases sitting between them. The DNA read from the CDR3 is TGTGCCAGCAGTCTGTCCAGGGGCTATGAACAGTAC. The encoded protein is CASSLSRGYEQY. The entire CDR3 protein reads CASSLSRGYEQYF.

By sample fraction, this clone is medium-sized. Mouse gene names and germline throughout. Sequencing ends 1 residue short of the CDR3 end; the germline J gene provides the rest. The chain employs TRBV23 and TRBJ1-2; TRBD1, the table's D call, was not compared with the DNA. Germline values: CDR1 KGHTA, CDR2 FQNQQP. This CDR3 has 15 amino acids. This CDR3 reads CSSSRQGGANSDYTF. The DNA read from the CDR3 is TGCTCCAGCAGTCGACAGGGAGGAGCAAACTCCGACTACACC.

This clone was seen a few times. Here the gene names and germline are mouse. The read comes to an end 1 residue before the CDR3 does, leaving the germline J gene to fill in the end. This chain joins TRBV12-2 and TRBJ2-5, with TRBD2 matching over 8 bases. Germline V gene data show CDR1 as SGHLS and CDR2 as HYDKME. The CDR3 has 13 amino acids. V dropped 2 bases and J dropped 7; count of bases not matched to a gene: 4. The DNA read from the CDR3 is TGTGCCAGCTCTCGGGGGGGCGCGAACACCCAGTAC. Translated: CASSRGGANTQY. The full CDR3 protein is CASSRGGANTQYF.

As for this clone: Mouse names are used for the genes. Read coverage stops 1 residue before the CDR3 terminus; the germline J gene supplies the remainder. The chain has TRBV16 and TRBJ2-5; tentatively, D is TRBD2 (7 bases). Trimming cost V 0 bases and J 6 bases, with 10 bases left between them. Germline V CDR1 and CDR2: SGHSA, FRNQAP. The CDR3 sequence is 14 residues long. CDR3 DNA (partial): TGTGCAAGCAGCTTAGAGGGGGGCGCGGACACCCAGTAC. This encodes CASSLEGGADTQY. The whole CDR3 protein reads CASSLEGGADTQYF.

Notes on this clone: Each gene name is a mouse one. The CDR3 is cut off 1 residue early in the read; its end comes from the germline J gene. The chain links TRBV13-3 to TRBJ2-4; tentative D call: TRBD1 (6 bases). The CDR3 is 13 residues long. Trimming shortened V by 5 bases and J by 3 bases, and 10 bases separated the two germline ends. CDR1 is NNHDY and CDR2 is SYVADS in the germline V gene. The CDR3 sequence is CASSRDTQNTLYF. The DNA read from the CDR3 is TGTGCCAGCAGCCGGGACACCCAAAACACCTTGTAC.

The sample holds a few counts of this clone. Each gene name is a mouse one. The CDR3 goes on 1 residue after the read ends, and that part is filled in from the germline J gene. V gene TRBV2 combines with J gene TRBJ2-5, with D possibly TRBD1 on 5 matching bases. V lost 4 bases and J 0 bases, leaving 8 bases between the germline ends. Germline CDR1 is LGHNA and CDR2 is YSYQKL. There are 14 residues in the CDR3. The CDR3 spells CASSRDSNQDTQYF. Partial CDR3 DNA: TGTGCCAGCAGCCGCGACAGTAACCAAGACACCCAGTAC.

This clone was counted between two and nine times. Gene names and germline match the mouse. The CDR3 extends 1 residue past the end of the read, so its final part is completed from the germline J gene. The chain has TRBV3 and TRBJ2-7; perhaps TRBD1 as D (5 bases). V was shortened by 3 bases and J by 0 bases, with 6 bases between the two germline ends. CDR1 is SNHLY, CDR2 FYNGKV, per germline (reference sequence). This CDR3 has 13 amino acids. CDR3 residues: CASSFDSSYEQYF. The CDR3 bases that were read are TGTGCCAGCAGCTTTGACAGCTCCTATGAACAGTAC.

This clone was picked up a small number of times. Genes and germline are mouse. The CDR3 bases that were read are TGTGCCAGCAGCTTAGGACCGGGACAGGGAGACACCTTGTAC. Protein: CASSLGPGQGDTLY. The complete CDR3 protein is CASSLGPGQGDTLYF. The chain links TRBV3 to TRBJ2-4, with 9 bases lining up with TRBD1. The read halts 1 residue ahead of the CDR3 end, with the missing end drawn from the germline J gene. V shed 1 base and J 7 bases; nucleotides not matched to a gene: 6. The CDR3 loop spans 15 amino acids. Per the germline V gene, CDR1 is SNHLY and CDR2 is FYNGKV (reference sequence).

There are a few counts of this clone. The genes and germline here are from mouse. The read terminates 1 residue ahead of where the CDR3 ends, so the germline J gene completes it. The chain has TRBV3 and TRBJ2-7; TRBD2 aligns across 7 bases. The CDR3 is 14 amino acids. Germline CDR1 SNHLY, CDR2 FYNGKV (reference sequence). V lost 1 base to trimming and J lost 4 bases; unmatched junction nucleotides: 4. The part of the CDR3 DNA that was read is TGTGCCAGCAGCTTAGTTGGGGGGACGTATGAACAGTAC. Protein sequence: CASSLVGGTYEQY. The whole CDR3 sequence reads CASSLVGGTYEQYF.

Comments on this clone: Gene names and germline match the mouse. From the germline J gene comes the end of the CDR3, since the read stops 1 residue before it. V is TRBV26 and J is TRBJ1-6, with D perhaps matching TRBD1 (5 bases). TRBJ1-6 is filed as an ORF, its function uncertain. The V and J ends lost 4 bases and 4 bases respectively, with 8 bases between them. Germline V CDR1 and CDR2: KGHPV, FQNQEV (reference sequence). The CDR3 sequence is 14 residues long. CDR3 bases read: TGTGCCAGCAGTCAGACAGATTATAATTCGCCCCTCTAC. Its protein product is CASSQTDYNSPLY. The complete CDR3 sequence is CASSQTDYNSPLYF.

A remark on this clone: Genes here carry mouse names. Incomplete CDR3 DNA: TGTGCCAGCAGCCCCTTGGACTGGGGATATGAACAGTAC. This translates into CASSPLDWGYEQY. From start to end, the CDR3 is CASSPLDWGYEQYF. The rearrangement joins TRBV3 to TRBJ2-7; 9 bases are shared with TRBD2. The CDR3 extends 1 residue past the end of the read, so its final part is completed from the germline J gene. The CDR3 is made up of 14 amino acids. Unmatched junction bases numbered 6, after V lost 5 bases and J lost 4 bases. From germline, CDR1 is SNHLY and CDR2 FYNGKV (reference sequence). Together with reference TRBV3 and TRBJ2-7, the CDR3 gives the full variable domain: GPKVLQIPSHQIIDMGQMVTLNCDPVSNHLYFYWYKQILGQQMEFLVNFYNGKVMEKSKLFKDQFSVERPDGSYFTLKIQPTALEDSAVYFCASSPLDWGYEQYFGPGTRLTVL.

This clone turned up a few times. Gene names and germline match the mouse. The missing CDR3 end, 1 residue past where the read stops, is filled in from the germline J gene. The genes are TRBV16 and TRBJ1-5, with 9 bases matching TRBD1. V was pared by 5 bases and J by 4 bases, with 6 bases of the junction left unmatched. Germline V gene lookup returns CDR1 SGHSA and CDR2 FRNQAP. The CDR3 consists of 15 residues. CDR3: CASSASGTGNQAPLF. CDR3 DNA (partial): TGTGCAAGCAGCGCCTCCGGGACAGGGAACCAGGCTCCGCTT. The full variable domain, its missing parts supplied by reference TRBV16 and TRBJ1-5, is NAGVIQTPRHKVTGKGQEATLWCEPISGHSAVFWYRQTIVQGLEFLTYFRNQAPIDDSGMPKERFSAQMPNQSHSTLKIQSTQPQDSAVYLCASSASGTGNQAPLFGEGTRLSVL.

As to this clone: The genes and germline here are from mouse. The CDR3 end falls 1 residue outside the read, so it is completed with the germline J gene. This chain connects TRBV15 to TRBJ2-3; D is unclear. Trimming left V 1 base short and J 1 base short, with 6 bases between. Per germline, CDR1 SGHND and CDR2 FRSKSL. The CDR3 has 14 amino acids. The sequenced CDR3 bases are TGTGCCAGCAGTTTAGGCGTGGGTGCAGAAACGCTGTAT. This translates into CASSLGVGAETLY. The full CDR3 protein reads CASSLGVGAETLYF.

Of note for this clone: Each gene name is a mouse one. Read coverage stops 1 residue before the CDR3 terminus; the germline J gene supplies the remainder. The chain uses TRBV26 and TRBJ2-7; TRBD1 might be the D (6 bases). The CDR3 is 14 residues long. V was cut by 4 bases and J by 3 bases, with 13 bases left in between. Germline loops: CDR1 KGHPV, CDR2 FQNQEV (reference sequence). The CDR3 loop is CASSPRWTVYEQYF. The DNA read from the CDR3 is TGTGCCAGCAGTCCCAGGTGGACAGTCTATGAACAGTAC.

About this clone: The gene symbols are mouse symbols. The read ends 1 residue before the CDR3 terminus; that terminus is restored from the germline J gene. The chain uses TRBV4 and TRBJ2-7, with 14 bases matching TRBD2. J was trimmed by 7 bases and V by 5 bases; bases with no gene match: 7. The germline V gene encodes CDR1 LGHDT and CDR2 YNNKQL (reference sequence). The CDR3 extends over 15 amino acids. CDR3 protein: CASSLRDWGGGEQYF. The CDR3 DNA, read in part, is TGTGCCAGCAGCCTCCGGGACTGGGGGGGCGGGGAACAGTAC.

This clone was picked up a small number of times. Gene names are the mouse ones. The read terminates 1 residue before the CDR3 end, so the remaining end is supplied by the germline J gene. This sequence joins TRBV26 and TRBJ1-1; TRBD1 matches at 7 bases. The germline CDR1 and CDR2 sequences are KGHPV and FQNQEV (reference sequence). The CDR3 extends over 14 amino acids. Trimming at V came to 2 bases and at J to 1 base, leaving 1 base not matched to a gene. The CDR3: CASSLDRENTEVFF. The covered CDR3 bases are TGTGCCAGCAGTCTGGACAGGGAAAACACAGAAGTCTTC.

Turning to this clone: Any gene name here is a mouse gene name. The read ends 1 residue early relative to the CDR3; the germline J gene fills the gap. Distinct nucleotide sequences in the sample also encode this CDR3. This sequence joins TRBV2 and TRBJ1-4; D is possibly TRBD1 (5 bases). Trimming took 4 bases from V and 3 from J, leaving 9 bases between them. The CDR3 contains 14 residues. The V gene's germline CDR1 is LGHNA and CDR2 YSYQKL. The sequenced CDR3 bases are TGTGCCAGCAGCCCTGGGACGGCCAACGAAAGATTATTT. Protein: CASSPGTANERLF. The complete CDR3 protein is CASSPGTANERLFF.

Only a few counts were recorded for this clone. Gene names and germline refer to mouse. Coverage ceases 1 residue before the CDR3 finishes, and the germline J gene fills in the end. This sequence joins TRBV12-1 and TRBJ2-4, with D perhaps matching TRBD2 (7 bases). The CDR3 totals 14 residues. Per germline, CDR1 SGHSN and CDR2 HYEKVE. V was cut by 0 bases and J by 5 bases, with 11 bases left in between. The CDR3 bases that were read are TGTGCCAGCTCTCTCTGGGGGGCGGTAAACACCTTGTAC. Its protein product is CASSLWGAVNTLY. In full, the CDR3 is CASSLWGAVNTLYF.

Regarding this clone: Gene names are mouse gene names. Read coverage stops 1 residue before the CDR3 terminus; the germline J gene supplies the remainder. The chain joins TRBV3 to TRBJ2-3; the D call may be TRBD1 or TRBD2 (5 bases each). There are 15 residues in the CDR3. V was clipped by 2 bases and J by 0 bases, with 9 bases between them. Per germline, CDR1 SNHLY and CDR2 FYNGKV (reference sequence). CDR3 loop: CASSLRGSSAETLYF. The CDR3 DNA, read in part, is TGTGCCAGCAGCTTACGGGGGTCTAGTGCAGAAACGCTGTAT.

Judged by abundance, this clone is medium-sized. The gene names here belong to mouse. Coverage ceases 1 residue before the CDR3 finishes, and the germline J gene fills in the end. The rearrangement uses TRBV26 and TRBJ2-7; perhaps D is TRBD1 or TRBD2 (5 bases each). Per germline, CDR1 KGHPV and CDR2 FQNQEV (reference sequence). The V end lost 4 bases, the J end lost 3 bases, and 7 bases lay between the germline ends. The CDR3 totals 12 residues. The sequenced part of the CDR3 DNA is TGTGCCAGCAGTCGGGACGGCTATGAACAGTAC. Translating gives CASSRDGYEQY. The whole CDR3 protein reads CASSRDGYEQYF. Full variable domain (remainder filled in from reference TRBV26 and TRBJ2-7): NSKVIQTPRYLVKGQGQKAKMRCIPEKGHPVVFWYQQNKNNEFKFLINFQNQEVLQQIDMTEKRFSAECPSNSPCSLEIQSSEAGDSALYLCASSRDGYEQYFGPGTRLTVL.

In the case of this clone: A read error is the likely source, as a far larger clone sits one nucleotide away. Gene names refer to mouse genes. The read comes to an end 1 residue before the CDR3 does, leaving the germline J gene to fill in the end. The same CDR3 can be traced to other DNA sequences in this sample. The V call is TRBV5, the J call TRBJ2-1; 7 positions match TRBD2. CDR3 size: 17 residues. Looked up from germline, CDR1 is LGHNA and CDR2 is YNLKQL (reference sequence). The CDR3 reads CASRQGTGGVNYAEQFF. CDR3 bases read: TGTGCCAGCAGGCAAGGGACGGGGGGGGTTAACTATGCTGAGCAGTTC.

Note on this clone: Gene labels here are mouse ones. The CDR3 goes on 1 residue after the read ends, and that part is filled in from the germline J gene. This sequence joins TRBV12-1 and TRBJ2-7; 8 nucleotides match TRBD2. Germline V gene lookup returns CDR1 SGHSN and CDR2 HYEKVE. The CDR3 length is 14 residues. The trim removed 2 bases at V and 4 bases at J, leaving 6 bases unmatched. The sequenced CDR3 bases are TGTGCCAGCTCTCCGTCCCGGGACTGGTATGAACAGTAC. Protein product: CASSPSRDWYEQY. In full, the CDR3 reads CASSPSRDWYEQYF. The variable domain in full, completed from reference TRBV12-1 and TRBJ2-7, reads DSGVVQSPRHIIKEKGGRSVLTCIPISGHSNVVWYQQTLGKELKFLIQHYEKVERDKGFLPSRFSVQQFDDYHSEMNMSALELEDSAMYFCASSPSRDWYEQYFGPGTRLTVL.